The 30 T cell receptor beta chains listed next were all sequenced from one sample in a study of T-cell memory formation after mild COVID-19. TCRdb recomputed calls from the 5' RACE reads with MiXCR, one row per CDR3 protein. The table shows 350,000 to 500,000 distinct CDR3 sequences, with more than 20% occurring only once. The sample taken for sequencing was PBMCs or a T cell subset sorted from them (not recorded which). The receptors originated from an adult woman who had mild COVID-19 (a few samples of this study predate the infection). Cell type and time point are not known.

This clonotype was picked up a small number of times. The genes are TRBV24-1 and TRBJ1-1, with 9 bases matching TRBD1. CDR3 length: 16 residues. Germline loops: CDR1 KGHDR, CDR2 SFDVKD. V lost 7 bases to trimming and J lost 0 bases; unmatched junction nucleotides: 8. The CDR3 sequence: CATSPNRGQMNTEAFF. The CDR3 DNA sequence: TGTGCCACCAGCCCGAACAGGGGGCAGATGAACACTGAAGCTTTCTTT.

This clonotype came up many times. At one end the junction does not follow the germline gene, possibly because of a read error. The rearrangement joins TRBV12-3 or TRBV12-4 to TRBJ2-3, with a possible D match to TRBD2 (5 bases). This CDR3 contains 12 residues. The CDR3 DNA reads TGCGCCAGCAGCTTGAGCGGCGATACGCAGTATTTT. Translated: CASSLSGDTQYF.

V and J are TRBV7-8 and TRBJ2-5, with TRBD2 matching over 9 bases. The V gene end was trimmed by 5 bases and the J gene end by 2 bases; junction bases not matched to a gene: 9. The CDR3 has 16 residues. Per germline, CDR1 SGHVS and CDR2 FQNEAQ. In DNA form, the CDR3 reads TGTGCCAGCAGCACCCGTAGCGGGGGACTACAAGAGACCCAGTACTTC. As protein: CASSTRSGGLQETQYF.

The rearrangement uses TRBV5-1 and TRBJ2-3, with D tentatively TRBD1 (5 bases). This CDR3 contains 13 residues. V lost 7 bases, J lost 14 bases, and 23 bases lay in between. The germline gives CDR1 SGHRS, CDR2 YFSETQ. CDR3 sequence reads: CASSPPTTAYLYF. CDR3 in DNA: TGCGCCAGCTCCCCCCCCACGACAGCGTATCTGTATTTT.

Only a few counts were recorded for this clonotype. A read error may explain this, as a much larger clone is one base away. The chain has TRBV9 and TRBJ2-2, with 13 bases lining up with TRBD2. The CDR3 is 15 residues long. V was pared by 4 bases and J by 5 bases, with 2 bases of the junction left unmatched. Germline CDR1 is SGDLS and CDR2 is YYNGEE. The DNA of the CDR3 is TGTGCCAGCAGCTGGGGACTAGCGGGAACCGGGGAGCTGTTTTTT. It codes for CASSWGLAGTGELFF.

The J gene is TRBJ2-3, the V gene TRBV14; D is undetermined. CDR1 and CDR2 (germline): SGHDN, FVKESK. The CDR3 has 18 residues. V lost 1 base and J 6 bases, leaving 23 bases between the germline ends. The CDR3 loop reads CASSQVQRGSALWDTQYF. DNA of the CDR3: TGTGCCAGCAGCCAAGTTCAAAGAGGATCCGCATTATGGGATACGCAGTATTTT. The whole variable domain, filled in from reference TRBV14 and TRBJ2-3, reads EAGVTQFPSHSVIEKGQTVTLRCDPISGHDNLYWYRRVMGKEIKFLLHFVKESKQDESGMPNNRFLAERTGGTYSTLKVQPAELEDSGVYFCASSQVQRGSALWDTQYFGPGTRLTVL.

The CDR3 protein is CASSPPSGGVYEQYF. In nucleotides, the CDR3 is TGTGCCAGCTCACCACCTTCAGGGGGTGTCTACGAGCAGTACTTC. The chain couples TRBV18 to TRBJ2-7; 7 bases align to TRBD1. Per germline, CDR1 KGHSH and CDR2 LQKENI. The CDR3 runs 15 residues. J lost 3 bases, V lost 0 bases, and 5 bases had no gene match.

This chain connects TRBV10-3 to TRBJ1-1; no firm D call. The V end lost 6 bases, the J end lost 1 base, and 9 bases lay between the germline ends. This CDR3 region has 13 residues. CDR1 and CDR2 from the germline V gene are ENHRY and SYGVKD. The CDR3 loop is CAIREEGNTEAFF. The CDR3 DNA reads as TGTGCCATCAGGGAGGAAGGGAACACTGAAGCTTTCTTT.

This sequence joins TRBV3-1 and TRBJ1-6; 7 positions match TRBD1. The CDR3 has 18 amino acids. Germline values: CDR1 LGHDT, CDR2 YNNKEL (reference sequence). After removal of 0 bases from V and 7 bases from J, the junction contained 12 bases not matched to a gene. CDR3 in amino acids: CASSQDHLRGDRNSPLHF. For the CDR3, the DNA is TGTGCCAGCAGCCAAGATCATCTCCGGGGGGACAGAAATTCACCCCTCCACTTT. Full variable domain (rest looked up from reference TRBV3-1 and TRBJ1-6): DTAVSQTPKYLVTQMGNDKSIKCEQNLGHDTMYWYKQDSKKFLKIMFSYNNKELIINETVPNRFSPKSPDKAHLNLHINSLELGDSAVYFCASSQDHLRGDRNSPLHFGNGTRLTVT.

This chain links TRBV5-1 with TRBJ1-1; D unclear. This CDR3 region has 13 residues. Between the trimmed V and J ends, which lost 0 bases and 4 bases, there was a span of 7 bases. The V gene's germline CDR1 is SGHRS and CDR2 YFSETQ. CDR3 region: CASSLVGSTEAFF. The CDR3 nucleotides are TGCGCCAGCAGCTTGGTGGGCTCCACTGAAGCTTTCTTT.

V is TRBV7-9 and J is TRBJ2-5, with D perhaps matching TRBD1 (5 bases). V gave up 1 base and J gave up 2 bases, with 8 bases separating them. The germline V gene has CDR1 SEHNR and CDR2 FQNEAQ (reference sequence). The CDR3 has 14 amino acids. The CDR3 nucleotides read TGTGCCAGCAGCTTAGAGACAGAACAAGAGACCCAGTACTTC. Amino acid sequence: CASSLETEQETQYF.

This clonotype occurred a few times. V gene TRBV12-3 or TRBV12-4 combines with J gene TRBJ1-2; no reliable D call. The CDR3 contains 13 residues. V gave up 3 bases and J gave up 2 bases, with 7 bases separating them. CDR3 sequence (DNA): TGTGCCAGCAGTTTCAGCAGCAACTATGGCTACACCTTC. This encodes CASSFSSNYGYTF.

The rearrangement uses TRBV24-1 and TRBJ2-5; 10 positions match TRBD1. The V gene end was trimmed by 6 bases and the J gene end by 5 bases; junction bases not matched to a gene: 8. CDR1 is KGHDR and CDR2 is SFDVKD in the germline V gene. This CDR3 contains 15 residues. This CDR3 is CATSFGTGDVETQYF. As DNA, the CDR3 is TGTGCCACCAGTTTCGGGACAGGGGATGTGGAGACCCAGTACTTC.

This clonotype came up a few times. This chain links TRBV4-1 with TRBJ2-2, with a tentative D call TRBD1 (6 bases). Germline V CDR1 and CDR2: MGHRA, YSYEKL. The length of the CDR3 is 15 residues. Trimming removed 0 bases at V and 4 bases at J, with 9 bases between. In nucleotides, the CDR3 is TGCGCCAGCAGCCAAGAAGGGGGTTTCACCGGGGAGCTGTTTTTT. This codes for CASSQEGGFTGELFF.

This clonotype was seen a few times. This chain uses TRBV6-5 with TRBJ1-2; D unresolved. This CDR3 comprises 15 residues. V was clipped by 3 bases and J by 7 bases, with 18 bases between them. In germline, CDR1 is MNHEY, CDR2 SVGAGI. CDR3 sequence reads: CASSYLSGSGIGYTF. CDR3 bases: TGTGCCAGCAGTTATCTTTCGGGCTCGGGGATTGGCTACACCTTC.

The chain combines TRBV11-2 with TRBJ1-1; 7 bases agree with TRBD1. Germline CDR1 and CDR2: SGHAT and FQNNGV. The length of the CDR3 is 13 residues. Trimming at V came to 7 bases and at J to 5 bases, leaving 7 bases not matched to a gene. In nucleotides, the CDR3 is TGTGCCAGCACCTTGACAGGGCGGACTGAAGCTTTCTTT. This encodes CASTLTGRTEAFF.

V and J are TRBV20-1 and TRBJ2-3, with 12 bases identical to TRBD2. V lost 4 bases and J lost 1; bases outside the gene matches: 3. The CDR3 loop spans 15 amino acids. The germline CDR1 and CDR2 sequences are DFQATT and SNEGSKA (reference sequence). The chain's CDR3 is CSAKRTSGGTDTQYF. CDR3 coding DNA: TGCAGTGCTAAACGGACTAGCGGGGGCACAGATACGCAGTATTTT.

In its sample, this clonotype was seen a few times. The rearrangement links TRBV12-3 or TRBV12-4 to TRBJ2-4; D is ambiguous. The CDR3 is made up of 13 amino acids. Trimming took 6 bases from V and 1 from J, leaving 7 bases between them. In nucleotides, the CDR3 is TGTGCCAGCAGACCCGACGCCAAAAACATTCAGTACTTC. Protein product: CASRPDAKNIQYF.

This clonotype was detected a few times. This chain links TRBV5-1 with TRBJ2-2, with D perhaps TRBD2 (6 bases). CDR1 is SGHRS, CDR2 YFSETQ, per germline. The CDR3 loop spans 15 amino acids. Trimming took 0 bases from V and 5 from J, leaving 11 bases between them. CDR3 loop: CASSLGDSRTGELFF. CDR3 coding DNA: TGCGCCAGCAGCTTGGGGGACTCGAGAACCGGGGAGCTGTTTTTT. The complete variable domain, with remaining parts taken from reference TRBV5-1 and TRBJ2-2, reads KAGVTQTPRYLIKTRGQQVTLSCSPISGHRSVSWYQQTPGQGLQFLFEYFSETQRNKGNFPGRFSGRQFSNSRSEMNVSTLELGDSALYLCASSLGDSRTGELFFGEGSRLTVL.

This clonotype occurred a few times. The rearrangement joins TRBV15 to TRBJ1-1, with D perhaps TRBD1 (5 bases). V was trimmed by 0 bases and J by 6 bases, leaving 8 bases between them. Germline V lookup: CDR1 LNHNV, CDR2 YYDKDF (reference sequence). CDR3 size: 13 residues. This chain's CDR3 is CATSRDWGSEAFF. Written as DNA, the CDR3 is TGTGCCACCAGCAGAGATTGGGGGTCTGAAGCTTTCTTT.

This clonotype has more than one count but fewer than ten. This chain links TRBV9 with TRBJ2-5; TRBD2 might be the D (5 bases). Germline loops: CDR1 SGDLS, CDR2 YYNGEE. The V gene lost 3 bases and the J gene lost 3 bases, with 6 bases spanning the gap. The CDR3 runs to 12 residues. In DNA form, the CDR3 reads TGTGCCAGCAGCGGGGGAGAAGAGACCCAGTACTTC. This encodes CASSGGEETQYF.

V is TRBV5-8 and J is TRBJ1-3, with no clear D. V shed 2 bases and J shed 0 bases, with 9 bases lying between them. From germline, CDR1 is SGHTS and CDR2 YDEGEE. The CDR3 runs to 15 residues. CDR3 sequence: CASSFSGHSGNTIYF. CDR3 DNA: TGTGCCAGCAGCTTCTCGGGCCACTCTGGAAACACCATATATTTT. The variable domain in full, with the rest retrieved from reference TRBV5-8 and TRBJ1-3, is EAGVTQSPTHLIKTRGQQATLRCSPISGHTSVYWYQQALGLGLQFLLWYDEGEERNRGNFPPRFSGRQFPNYSSELNVNALELEDSALYLCASSFSGHSGNTIYFGEGSWLTVV.

This clonotype was recorded a few times. CDR3 sequence reads: CSVRLGGANEQFF. CDR3 in DNA: TGCAGCGTACGCCTAGGAGGGGCCAATGAGCAGTTCTTC. The gene calls are TRBV29-1 and TRBJ2-1; possible D gene TRBD2, 6 bases. Germline CDR1 SQVTM, CDR2 ANQGSEA. The CDR3 is 13 amino acids. With 6 bases removed from V and 6 bases from J, the gap between germline ends came to 15 bases.

The chain employs TRBV2 and TRBJ2-5, with 10 bases lining up with TRBD1. Losses at the gene ends were 4 bases for V and 2 bases for J; bases not matched to a gene: 1. In germline, CDR1 is SNHLY, CDR2 FYNNEI. The CDR3 is 14 amino acids. CDR3 loop: CASSADRGQETQYF. The CDR3 DNA reads TGTGCCAGCAGTGCGGACAGGGGGCAAGAGACCCAGTACTTC.

This clonotype has more than one count but fewer than ten. The gene calls are TRBV15 and TRBJ2-4; 7 nucleotides align to TRBD1. The CDR3 is 14 residues long. The germline gives CDR1 LNHNV, CDR2 YYDKDF (reference sequence). V shed 1 base and J 6 bases; nucleotides not matched to a gene: 3. CDR3 amino acids: CATSRGDSLNIQYF. The DNA of the CDR3 is TGTGCCACCAGCAGAGGGGACAGTCTAAACATTCAGTACTTC.

This rearrangement joins TRBV6-5 to TRBJ2-3; D possibly uses TRBD1 or TRBD2 (5 bases each). Trimming removed 6 bases from V and 2 bases from J, with 12 bases in between. This CDR3 is 14 amino acids long. CDR1 is MNHEY and CDR2 is SVGAGI in the germline V gene. CDR3 protein: CASSPGGDTDTQYF. The CDR3 bases are TGTGCCAGCAGCCCTGGGGGTGACACAGATACGCAGTATTTT.

The chain couples TRBV5-1 to TRBJ2-5, with TRBD1 matching 10 bases. The CDR3 totals 14 residues. With 3 bases clipped from V and 5 bases from J, the junction kept 4 bases outside the gene matches. The germline V gene encodes CDR1 SGHRS and CDR2 YFSETQ. CDR3 residues: CASSSTGGSETQYF. The CDR3 coding sequence is TGCGCCAGCAGCTCGACAGGGGGCTCGGAGACCCAGTACTTC.

This clonotype was counted only a few times. This rearrangement joins TRBV7-2 to TRBJ2-3; D possibly corresponds to TRBD2 (7 bases). This CDR3 is built from 15 residues. The germline gives CDR1 SGHTA, CDR2 FQGNSA. Trimming left V 4 bases short and J 2 bases short, with 13 bases between. CDR3 coding DNA: TGTGCCAGCAGCTCGCGGGGGCCGATCACAGATACGCAGTATTTT. It codes for CASSSRGPITDTQYF.

The chain recombines TRBV29-1 with TRBJ2-5, with 11 bases matching TRBD1. This CDR3 is 14 amino acids long. The germline V gene encodes CDR1 SQVTM and CDR2 ANQGSEA. Trimming removed 7 bases from V and 0 bases from J; junction bases left unmatched: 4. CDR3 sequence (DNA): TGCAGCGCCCGGGACAGGGGGTACCAAGAGACCCAGTACTTC. It is translated as CSARDRGYQETQYF.

This chain joins TRBV12-3 or TRBV12-4 and TRBJ2-7; 12 bases map to TRBD2. The CDR3 length is 14 residues. V shed 7 bases, J shed 3 bases, and the junction held 4 bases outside the gene matches. The CDR3 loop reads CASTTSGGSYEQYF. The CDR3 DNA is TGTGCCAGCACGACTAGCGGGGGAAGCTACGAGCAGTACTTC.